The 13 T cell receptor beta chains in this list originate from one sample, sequenced in a study of shared clonotypes between healthy human individuals. Sequencing was performed with immunoSEQ multiplex PCR; in TCRdb, only in-frame clones are kept and a portion is missing. The sample has 2,100,000 or so clones, roughly 95% seen once; the top ten hold 0.1% to 0.15%. Sequencing was carried out using naive CD4+ T cells sorted from blood. Described subset: CD45RA+ positively selected. The receptors stem from a young man in good health.

J is TRBJ1-3 and V is TRBV7-9; the D is unclear. Trimming cost V 6 bases and J 1 base, with 13 bases left between them. Germline V CDR1 and CDR2: SEHNR, FQNEAQ (reference sequence). The CDR3 contains 15 residues. CDR3 region: CASSYSGSSGNTIYF. The CDR3 DNA sequence: TGTGCCAGCAGTTACTCGGGGTCGTCTGGAAACACCATATATTTT. Filled out from reference TRBV7-9 and TRBJ1-3, the complete variable domain reads DTGVSQNPRHKITKRGQNVTFRCDPISEHNRLYWYRQTLGQGPEFLTYFQNEAQLEKSRLLSDRFSAERPKGSFSTLEIQRTEQGDSAMYLCASSYSGSSGNTIYFGEGSWLTVV.

Comment on this clone: The same CDR3 can be traced to other DNA sequences in this sample. The V call is TRBV5-1, the J call TRBJ2-7; 12 bases match TRBD2. V lost 4 bases and J lost 1; bases outside the gene matches: 3. The CDR3 is 15 amino acids. CDR1 and CDR2 from the germline V gene are SGHRS and YFSETQ. The chain's CDR3 is CASSPTSGGSYEQYF. In DNA, the CDR3 is TGCGCCAGCAGCCCCACTAGCGGGGGGTCCTACGAGCAGTACTTC. The full variable domain, completed using reference TRBV5-1 and TRBJ2-7, is KAGVTQTPRYLIKTRGQQVTLSCSPISGHRSVSWYQQTPGQGLQFLFEYFSETQRNKGNFPGRFSGRQFSNSRSEMNVSTLELGDSALYLCASSPTSGGSYEQYFGPGTRLTVT.

The chain has TRBV7-2 and TRBJ1-3; D is uncertain. Trimming shortened V by 2 bases and J by 0 bases, and 5 bases separated the two germline ends. The CDR3 is made up of 14 amino acids. Germline CDR1 and CDR2: SGHTA and FQGNSA. Here the CDR3 reads CASSLQISGNTIYF. For the CDR3, the DNA is TGTGCCAGCAGCTTACAGATCTCTGGAAACACCATATATTTT.

This rearrangement joins TRBV18 to TRBJ2-1, with TRBD2 matching over 9 bases. V lost 0 bases and J lost 7; bases outside the gene matches: 10. Germline V CDR1 and CDR2: KGHSH, LQKENI. CDR3 length: 17 amino acids. CDR3 nucleotides: TGTGCCAGCTCACCACCCCGCGCGGGAGGGCCGTGGAATGAGCAGTTCTTC. As protein: CASSPPRAGGPWNEQFF.

The V and J genes are TRBV6-5 and TRBJ2-3; the D is unclear. With 10 bases removed from V and 4 bases from J, the gap between germline ends came to 9 bases. From germline, CDR1 is MNHEY and CDR2 SVGAGI. The CDR3 loop spans 11 amino acids. CDR3 region: CATSRSDTQYF. The CDR3 DNA follows: TGTGCCACCAGCAGATCAGATACGCAGTATTTT.

V gene TRBV27 combines with J gene TRBJ1-1; TRBD1 might be the D (5 bases). Germline CDR1 reads MNHEY; CDR2 reads SMNVEV (reference sequence). Trimming removed 3 bases at V and 0 bases at J, with 17 bases between. This CDR3 has 17 amino acids. DNA of the CDR3: TGTGCCAGCAGTTTCTGGGGCCGCACGGTAATGAACACTGAAGCTTTCTTT. Its protein product is CASSFWGRTVMNTEAFF.

The chain has TRBV5-1 and TRBJ2-7, with 12 bases aligning to TRBD2. The CDR3 has 16 amino acids. Germline-derived CDR1 and CDR2 are SGHRS and YFSETQ. V dropped 5 bases and J dropped 6; count of bases not matched to a gene: 12. In DNA form, the CDR3 reads TGCGCCAGCAGTGAGGAATCGACTAGCGGGAGCGGCGAGCAGTACTTC. The encoded protein is CASSEESTSGSGEQYF.

The chain is built from TRBV5-6 and TRBJ2-3, with TRBD2 as a possible D gene (5 bases). V dropped 4 bases and J dropped 6 bases, with 6 bases sitting between them. The CDR3 is made up of 11 amino acids. The germline V gene has CDR1 SGHDT and CDR2 YYEEEE. The CDR3 DNA reads TGTGCCAGCAGCGGCGGGGATACGCAGTATTTT. It specifies CASSGGDTQYF.

V usage is TRBV4-1 and J usage is TRBJ1-5; 11 bases fit TRBD1. J lost 4 bases, V lost 0 bases, and 8 bases had no gene match. This CDR3 is built from 18 residues. The germline CDR1 and CDR2 sequences are MGHRA and YSYEKL. CDR3 sequence: CASSQDRRTGGRNQPQHF. The CDR3 bases are TGCGCCAGCAGCCAAGATAGACGGACAGGGGGCCGAAATCAGCCCCAGCATTTT.

The V and J genes are TRBV6-5 and TRBJ1-2; D is uncertain. CDR1 and CDR2 (germline): MNHEY, SVGAGI. CDR3 length: 12 residues. The ends were cut back, 4 bases at V and 8 bases at J, with 11 bases in the middle. CDR3 nucleotide sequence: TGTGCCAGCAGTTCCTTCGCCGGGGGCTACACCTTC. It encodes CASSSFAGGYTF.

The gene calls are TRBV4-3 and TRBJ2-4, with D maybe TRBD1 (6 bases). The ends were cut back, 2 bases at V and 8 bases at J, with 13 bases in the middle. The CDR3 extends over 14 amino acids. Per germline, CDR1 LGHNA and CDR2 YSLEER. The chain's CDR3 is CASSQRTARDIQYF. The CDR3 coding sequence is TGCGCCAGCAGCCAACGGACAGCCCGGGACATTCAGTACTTC.

The chain joins TRBV28 to TRBJ2-2, with D possibly TRBD1 on 5 matching bases. V was pared by 8 bases and J by 5 bases, with 18 bases between. The CDR3 totals 15 residues. Germline-derived CDR1 and CDR2 are MDHEN and SYDVKM. Here the CDR3 DNA reads TGTGCCAGCCTGGCCCCTTCTGGACAAACCGGGGAGCTGTTTTTT. It is translated as CASLAPSGQTGELFF. Using reference TRBV28 and TRBJ2-2 for the parts outside the CDR3, the full variable domain is DVKVTQSSRYLVKRTGEKVFLECVQDMDHENMFWYRQDPGLGLRLIYFSYDVKMKEKGDIPEGYSVSREKKERFSLILESASTNQTSMYLCASLAPSGQTGELFFGEGSRLTVL.

The V call is TRBV5-6, the J call TRBJ2-7, with a weak D call TRBD1 (6 bases). CDR1 and CDR2 (germline): SGHDT, YYEEEE. The CDR3 is made up of 15 amino acids. V lost 4 bases and J 4 bases, leaving 18 bases between the germline ends. The CDR3 DNA sequence: TGTGCCAGCAGCCTCCTTGGTAGGACAGCTTACGAGCAGTACTTC. Translating it yields CASSLLGRTAYEQYF.